This T cell receptor beta chain stems from a study of graft-versus-host responses after intestinal transplantation. Across the whole study: Multivisceral, liver-intestinal, or isolated intestinal transplants were given to recipients.

With 5 bases clipped from V and 4 bases from J, the junction kept 6 bases outside the gene matches. The germline gives CDR1 SGHRS, CDR2 YFSETQ. The CDR3 is 15 amino acids. The method was immunoSEQ multiplex PCR; TCRdb's version includes in-frame clones alone and lacks a portion of them. The top ten clones hold roughly 7.1% of a sample with 35,000 to 45,000 clones, 85% to 90% of them seen once. Here the sequenced sample was PBMCs, taken approximately 270 days after transplant. The sequence came from a human patient who received an intestinal transplant, so some T cells may come from the graft donor. The chain combines TRBV5-1 with TRBJ2-3; 11 nucleotides match TRBD2. The CDR3 loop is CASRPSGGKSDTQYF. The CDR3 DNA sequence: TGCGCCAGCAGACCTAGCGGGGGGAAATCAGATACGCAGTATTTT.